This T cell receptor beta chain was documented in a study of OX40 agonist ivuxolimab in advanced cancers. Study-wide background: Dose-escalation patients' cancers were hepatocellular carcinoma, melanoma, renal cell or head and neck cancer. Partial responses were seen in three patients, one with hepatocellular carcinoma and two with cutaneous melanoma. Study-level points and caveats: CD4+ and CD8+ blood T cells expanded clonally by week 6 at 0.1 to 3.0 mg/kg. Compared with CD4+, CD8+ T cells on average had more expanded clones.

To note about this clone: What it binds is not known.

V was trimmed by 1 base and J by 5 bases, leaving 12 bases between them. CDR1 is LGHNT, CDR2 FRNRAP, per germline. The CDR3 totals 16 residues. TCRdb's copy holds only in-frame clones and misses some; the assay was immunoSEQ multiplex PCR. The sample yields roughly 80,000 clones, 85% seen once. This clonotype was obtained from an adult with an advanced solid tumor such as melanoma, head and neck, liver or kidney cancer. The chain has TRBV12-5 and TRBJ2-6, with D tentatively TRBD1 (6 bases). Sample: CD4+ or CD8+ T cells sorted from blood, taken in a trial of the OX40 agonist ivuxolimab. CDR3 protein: CASGLGKGDRANVLTF. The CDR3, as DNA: TGTGCTAGTGGTTTGGGGAAGGGGGATAGGGCCAACGTCCTGACTTTC. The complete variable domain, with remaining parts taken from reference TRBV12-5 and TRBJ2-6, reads DARVTQTPRHKVTEMGQEVTMRCQPILGHNTVFWYRQTMMQGLELLAYFRNRAPLDDSGMPKDRFSAEMPDATLATLKIQPSEPRDSAVYFCASGLGKGDRANVLTFGAGSRLTVL.